This is a list of T cell receptor beta chains from one sample in a study of T-cell memory formation after mild COVID-19. TCRdb reprocessed the 5' RACE reads via MiXCR and lists one record per CDR3 protein. The table shows about 190,000 distinct CDR3 sequences, with around 17% occurring only once. Sequencing was performed on PBMCs or a T cell subset sorted from them (not recorded which). The source of these receptors is an adult woman who had mild COVID-19 (a few samples of this study predate the infection). Cell type and time point are not known. CDR3s include the opening cysteine and the closing phenylalanine or tryptophan. A D gene is named only where the DNA matches it firmly. Clone size is stated in some rows and not others, as once, few, many or a class when expanded.

>NA|few|TRBJ2-1|15|TRBV5-5
CASSGGPGSQNEQFF
TGTGCCAGCAGCGGGGGCCCGGGCAGTCAAAATGAGCAGTTCTTC
>NA|NA|TRBJ2-3|15|TRBV7-3
CASSLGGTRTDTQYF
TGTGCCAGCAGCTTGGGCGGGACTCGCACAGATACGCAGTATTTT
>NA|few|TRBJ1-4|15|TRBV7-2
CASSSRAGKGEKLFF
TGTGCCAGCAGCTCCCGCGCGGGAAAAGGTGAAAAACTGTTTTTT
>TRBD1|NA|TRBJ1-1|13|TRBV2
CASSVPGQGTTFF
TGTGCCAGCAGCGTCCCGGGACAGGGGACAACTTTCTTT
>TRBD2|few|TRBJ2-3|16|TRBV7-3
CASSLALAGVTDTQYF
TGTGCCAGCAGCTTAGCCCTAGCGGGAGTGACGGATACGCAGTATTTT
>NA|NA|TRBJ1-1|13|TRBV5-1
CASRKMWNTEAFF
TGCGCCAGCAGAAAGATGTGGAACACTGAAGCTTTCTTT
>NA|once|TRBJ2-5|15|TRBV24-1
CATSSQLGVGETQYF
TGTGCCACCAGCTCCCAACTAGGGGTCGGAGAGACCCAGTACTTC
>TRBD1|few|TRBJ1-1|17|TRBV11-2
CASSPLFGTGRGTEAFF
TGTGCCAGCAGCCCATTATTTGGGACAGGACGGGGCACTGAAGCTTTCTTT
>NA|few|TRBJ2-1|15|TRBV6-4
CASSPSERSYNEQFF
TGTGCCAGCAGTCCTAGCGAACGGTCCTACAATGAGCAGTTCTTC
>NA|few|TRBJ2-2|16|TRBV24-1
CATSDYRRENTGELFF
TGTGCCACCAGTGATTACCGGCGGGAGAACACCGGGGAGCTGTTTTTT
>NA|few|TRBJ2-2|17|TRBV2
CASRGGTDNWDTGELFF
TGTGCCAGCCGTGGGGGAACCGACAATTGGGACACCGGGGAGCTGTTTTTT
>NA|NA|TRBJ2-2|14|TRBV6-2/TRBV6-3
CASSYPGPAGELFF
TGTGCCAGCAGTTACCCCGGGCCCGCCGGGGAGCTGTTTTTT
>TRBD1|few|TRBJ2-7|15|TRBV9
CASSVVGQGGHEQYF
TGTGCCAGCAGCGTAGTGGGACAGGGTGGCCACGAGCAGTACTTC
>NA|NA|TRBJ2-1|14|TRBV6-6
CASSKLGSYNEQFF
TGTGCCAGCAGTAAACTAGGGTCCTACAATGAGCAGTTCTTC
>TRBD1|NA|TRBJ2-7|13|TRBV11-3
CASSLGRGREQYF
TGTGCCAGCAGCTTAGGCAGGGGGCGCGAGCAGTACTTC
>NA|few|TRBJ2-1|13|TRBV11-3
CASSKDYSNEQFF
TGTGCCAGCAGCAAGGACTACTCCAATGAGCAGTTCTTC
>NA|NA|TRBJ1-1|14|TRBV5-1
CASSLGGGGTEAFF
TGCGCCAGCAGCTTGGGAGGTGGAGGCACTGAAGCTTTCTTT
>TRBD1|NA|TRBJ2-3|14|TRBV20-1
CSARDRGRTDTQYF
TGCAGTGCTCGGGACAGGGGGCGCACAGATACGCAGTATTTT
>NA|NA|TRBJ2-5|15|TRBV15
CATSSARENQETQYF
TGTGCCACCAGCAGCGCTCGGGAAAACCAAGAGACCCAGTACTTC
>TRBD1|NA|TRBJ1-3|15|TRBV6-5
CASSKGTASGNTIYF
TGTGCCAGCAGCAAAGGGACAGCTTCTGGAAACACCATATATTTT
>NA|NA|TRBJ2-7|15|TRBV5-1
CASSWAATGTYEQYF
TGCGCCAGCAGCTGGGCAGCTACCGGAACCTACGAGCAGTACTTC
>TRBD1|few|TRBJ1-2|14|TRBV9
CASSAPDREDGYTF
TGTGCCAGCAGCGCCCCGGACAGGGAGGATGGCTACACCTTC
>NA|few|TRBJ1-4|13|TRBV3-1
CASSQVTGEKLFF
TGTGCCAGCAGCCAAGTTACGGGGGAAAAACTGTTTTTT
>NA|few|TRBJ2-6|18|TRBV5-1
CASSLEIGGFSGANVLTF
TGCGCCAGCAGCTTGGAGATTGGGGGATTCTCTGGGGCCAACGTCCTGACTTTC
>TRBD1|NA|TRBJ2-5|17|TRBV7-9
CASSEAQGTGRKETQYF
TGTGCCAGCAGCGAGGCTCAAGGGACAGGGAGGAAAGAGACCCAGTACTTC
>NA|many|TRBJ1-2|14|TRBV5-6
CASSLSTAIYGYTF
TGTGCCAGCAGCTTGTCGACAGCGATCTATGGCTACACCTTC
>TRBD1|NA|TRBJ2-7|12|TRBV28
CASRDRVYEQYF
TGTGCCAGCAGGGACAGGGTCTACGAGCAGTACTTC
>NA|NA|TRBJ1-2|13|TRBV7-2
CASSFWGLNGYTF
TGTGCCAGCAGCTTTTGGGGGTTAAATGGCTACACCTTC
>NA|NA|TRBJ2-7|16|TRBV10-3
CAIAALTGSPPYEQYF
TGTGCCATCGCCGCCCTTACCGGGAGCCCACCCTACGAGCAGTACTTC
>NA|NA|TRBJ2-7|13|TRBV5-4
CASSLPGAVEQYF
TGTGCCAGCAGCTTGCCAGGGGCTGTCGAGCAGTACTTC
>NA|NA|TRBJ2-7|14|TRBV20-1
CSADIGDSRGEQYF
TGCAGTGCTGATATTGGGGACTCCCGGGGCGAGCAGTACTTC
>TRBD1|many|TRBJ2-5|17|TRBV20-1
CSAQNIRGTGLQETQYF
TGCAGTGCTCAGAACATACGAGGGACAGGTCTTCAAGAGACCCAGTACTTC
>TRBD1|few|TRBJ2-3|15|TRBV7-7
CASSPTGGSTDTQYF
TGTGCTAGCAGCCCGACAGGGGGGAGCACAGATACGCAGTATTTT
>TRBD1|few|TRBJ2-2|22|TRBV24-1
CATSDLQPRRDRLTANTGELFF
TGTGCCACCAGTGATTTGCAGCCGCGGCGGGACAGGCTGACCGCGAACACCGGGGAGCTGTTTTTT
>NA|NA|TRBJ1-1|14|TRBV30
CAWSIISPNTEAFF
TGTGCCTGGAGTATCATCAGCCCGAACACTGAAGCTTTCTTT
>TRBD1|NA|TRBJ2-5|14|TRBV5-4
CASSLKQGRETQYF
TGTGCCAGCAGCCTGAAACAGGGGCGGGAGACCCAGTACTTC
>TRBD1|few|TRBJ2-3|15|TRBV7-6
CASSPRQGGTDTQYF
TGTGCCAGCAGCCCCCGACAGGGGGGCACAGATACGCAGTATTTT
>TRBD1|few|TRBJ1-2|15|TRBV9
CASSAGTGGDYGYTF
TGTGCCAGCAGCGCCGGGACAGGGGGGGACTATGGCTACACCTTC
>NA|many|TRBJ2-3|14|TRBV5-1
CASSLGGTEDTQYF
TGCGCCAGCAGCTTGGGGGGGACCGAGGATACGCAGTATTTT
>NA|once|TRBJ1-2|16|TRBV18
CASSPPAGQGSYGYTF
TGTGCCAGCTCACCCCCTGCGGGGCAGGGGTCCTATGGCTACACCTTC
>TRBD1|few|TRBJ2-7|13|TRBV19
CASRLLTGGEQYF
TGTGCCAGTAGGCTTCTAACAGGGGGCGAGCAGTACTTC
>NA|few|TRBJ2-3|12|TRBV12-3/TRBV12-4
CASSSVRHTQYF
TGTGCCAGCAGTTCCGTTAGACATACGCAGTATTTT
>TRBD1|few|TRBJ1-2|13|TRBV14
CASSATGSYGYTF
TGTGCCAGCAGCGCGACAGGGTCCTATGGCTACACCTTC
>NA|NA|TRBJ1-2|11|TRBV12-3/TRBV12-4
CASSNDYGYTF
TGTGCCAGCAGTAACGACTATGGCTACACCTTC
>NA|few|TRBJ2-3|15|TRBV5-1
CASSLHTGSTDTQYF
TGCGCCAGCAGCTTGCATACGGGAAGCACAGATACGCAGTATTTT
>TRBD2|NA|TRBJ2-1|16|TRBV9
CASSVTAGAPYNEQFF
TGTGCCAGCAGCGTTACAGCGGGGGCCCCATACAATGAGCAGTTCTTC
>NA|few|TRBJ2-1|12|TRBV3-1
CASGSTGGEQFF
TGTGCCAGCGGATCTACTGGGGGGGAGCAGTTCTTC
>NA|NA|TRBJ1-3|15|TRBV5-5
CASGKQGNVGNTIYF
TGTGCCAGCGGAAAACAGGGAAACGTGGGAAACACCATATATTTT
>NA|NA|TRBJ2-1|14|TRBV29-1
CSGGGLGGQNEQFF
TGCAGCGGTGGAGGGCTAGGGGGCCAGAATGAGCAGTTCTTC
>NA|few|TRBJ1-5|16|TRBV5-1
CASSLDGGNSNQPQHF
TGCGCCAGCAGCTTGGACGGGGGTAATAGCAATCAGCCCCAGCATTTT